This passage covers 5 T cell receptor beta chains from one sample sequenced in a study of T cells in Graves' hyperthyroidism and ophthalmopathy. From RNA transcripts, TCR beta CDR3 regions were amplified. HTBI primers drove first-round RT-PCR of the TCR CDR3. TCRdb called the multiplex PCR reads again in MiXCR, with one record for every CDR3 protein. The sample includes about 500,000 distinct CDR3 sequences, 17% seen only once; the top ten take approximately 15%. Material for sequencing was blood. The origin of the receptors is a woman aged 18 to 35 with Graves' ophthalmopathy.

At least ten counts were recorded for this clonotype. The chain recombines TRBV7-9 with TRBJ2-1, with D tentatively TRBD1 or TRBD2 (5 bases each). The CDR3 loop spans 16 amino acids. Trimming took off 5 bases at V and 8 bases at J, with 22 bases between the two ends. Germline CDR1 and CDR2: SEHNR and FQNEAQ (reference sequence). The CDR3 DNA reads TGTGCCAGCAGCGCCCCTCTGGGGGTCGGGATCCATGAGCAGTTCTTC. Amino acid sequence: CASSAPLGVGIHEQFF.

This clonotype was found many times. The chain carries TRBV7-9 and TRBJ2-7; D is perhaps TRBD1 (7 bases). CDR3 length: 19 residues. Trimming cost V 1 base and J 0 bases, with 22 bases left between them. Germline V gives CDR1 SEHNR, CDR2 FQNEAQ (reference sequence). CDR3 protein: CASSLVGGGPLSSSYEQYF. The CDR3 region has the DNA TGTGCCAGCAGCTTAGTAGGAGGGGGCCCCTTATCGAGCTCCTACGAGCAGTACTTC.

This clonotype was detected ten times or more. The chain has TRBV2 and TRBJ1-1; D might be TRBD1 (5 bases). Trimming shortened V by 8 bases and J by 5 bases, and 12 bases separated the two germline ends. Germline values: CDR1 SNHLY, CDR2 FYNNEI. The CDR3 covers 12 residues. The CDR3 DNA follows: TGTGCCAGCCTTACGGGGGTTACTGAAGCTTTCTTT. It translates to CASLTGVTEAFF.

This chain uses TRBV15 with TRBJ1-2; weak D call: TRBD1 (5 bases). V was cut by 1 base and J by 4 bases, with 7 bases left in between. The V gene's germline CDR1 is LNHNV and CDR2 YYDKDF (reference sequence). This CDR3 contains 13 residues. Here the CDR3 DNA reads TGTGCCACCAGCAGAGGAGGGACCTATGGCTACACCTTC. Residues: CATSRGGTYGYTF.

This clonotype has a count of ten or more. This CDR3 reads CASSQEPGANYGYTF. CDR3 sequence (DNA): TGCGCCAGCAGCCAAGAACCAGGGGCTAACTATGGCTACACCTTC. The chain links TRBV4-1 to TRBJ1-2, with D perhaps matching TRBD1 (6 bases). Germline values: CDR1 MGHRA, CDR2 YSYEKL. Trimming shortened V by 0 bases and J by 0 bases, and 8 bases separated the two germline ends. The CDR3 runs 15 residues.